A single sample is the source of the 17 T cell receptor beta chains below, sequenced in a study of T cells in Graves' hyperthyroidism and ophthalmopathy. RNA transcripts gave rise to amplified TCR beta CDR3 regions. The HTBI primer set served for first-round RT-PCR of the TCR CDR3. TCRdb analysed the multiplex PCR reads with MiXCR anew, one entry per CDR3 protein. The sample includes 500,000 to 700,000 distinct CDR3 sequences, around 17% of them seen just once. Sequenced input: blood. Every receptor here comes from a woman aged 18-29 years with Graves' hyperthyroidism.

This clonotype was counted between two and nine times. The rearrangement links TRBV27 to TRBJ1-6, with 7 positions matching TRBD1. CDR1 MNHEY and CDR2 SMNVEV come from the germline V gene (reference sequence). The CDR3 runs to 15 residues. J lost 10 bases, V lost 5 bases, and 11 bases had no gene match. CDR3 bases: TGTGCCAGCAGTCCCCAGGGACAGTATTACTCACCCCTCCACTTT. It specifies CASSPQGQYYSPLHF.

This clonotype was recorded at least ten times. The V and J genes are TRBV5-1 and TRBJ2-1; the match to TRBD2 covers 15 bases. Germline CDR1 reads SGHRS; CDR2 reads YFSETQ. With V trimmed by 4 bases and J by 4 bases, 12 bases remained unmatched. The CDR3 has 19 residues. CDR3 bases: TGCGCCAGCAGCCCGCGGACTAGCGGGAGGGCCGTACTTTACAATGAGCAGTTCTTC. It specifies CASSPRTSGRAVLYNEQFF. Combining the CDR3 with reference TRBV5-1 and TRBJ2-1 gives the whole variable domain KAGVTQTPRYLIKTRGQQVTLSCSPISGHRSVSWYQQTPGQGLQFLFEYFSETQRNKGNFPGRFSGRQFSNSRSEMNVSTLELGDSALYLCASSPRTSGRAVLYNEQFFGPGTRLTVL.

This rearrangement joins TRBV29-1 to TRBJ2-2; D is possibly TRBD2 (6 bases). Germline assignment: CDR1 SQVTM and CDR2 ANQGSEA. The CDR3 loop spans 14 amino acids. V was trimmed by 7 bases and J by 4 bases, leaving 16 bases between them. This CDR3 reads CSARRRGATGELFF. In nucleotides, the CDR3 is TGCAGCGCCCGAAGGAGGGGAGCCACCGGGGAGCTGTTTTTT.

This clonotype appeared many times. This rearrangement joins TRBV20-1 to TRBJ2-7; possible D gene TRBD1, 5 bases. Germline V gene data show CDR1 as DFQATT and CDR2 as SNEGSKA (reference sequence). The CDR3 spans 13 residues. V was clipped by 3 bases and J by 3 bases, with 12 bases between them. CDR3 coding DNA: TGCAGTGCTAGGGGGCACACCGACTACGAGCAGTACTTC. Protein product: CSARGHTDYEQYF.

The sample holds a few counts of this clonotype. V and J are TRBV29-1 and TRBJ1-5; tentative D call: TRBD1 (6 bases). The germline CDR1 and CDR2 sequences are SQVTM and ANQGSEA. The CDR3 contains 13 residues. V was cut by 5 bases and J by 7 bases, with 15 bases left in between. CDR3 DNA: TGCAGCGTTAGGACATGGGACAACCAGCCCCAGCATTTT. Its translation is CSVRTWDNQPQHF.

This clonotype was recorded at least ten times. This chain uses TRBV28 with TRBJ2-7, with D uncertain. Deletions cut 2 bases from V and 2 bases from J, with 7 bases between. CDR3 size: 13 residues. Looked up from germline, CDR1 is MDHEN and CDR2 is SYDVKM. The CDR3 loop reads CASSLIHTYEQYF. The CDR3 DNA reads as TGTGCCAGCAGTTTAATACACACCTACGAGCAGTACTTC.

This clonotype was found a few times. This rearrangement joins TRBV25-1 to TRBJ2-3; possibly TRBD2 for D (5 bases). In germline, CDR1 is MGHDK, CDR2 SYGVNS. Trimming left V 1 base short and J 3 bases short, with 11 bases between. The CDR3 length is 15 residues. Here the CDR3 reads CASSESGETTDTQYF. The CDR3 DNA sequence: TGTGCCAGCAGTGAATCTGGGGAGACGACAGATACGCAGTATTTT.

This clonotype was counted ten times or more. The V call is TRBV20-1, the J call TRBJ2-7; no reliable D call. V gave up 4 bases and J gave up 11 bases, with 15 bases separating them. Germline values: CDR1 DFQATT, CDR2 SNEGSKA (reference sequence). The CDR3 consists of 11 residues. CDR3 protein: CSAKELVREYF. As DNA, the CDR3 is TGCAGTGCTAAAGAGTTGGTTCGAGAGTACTTC.

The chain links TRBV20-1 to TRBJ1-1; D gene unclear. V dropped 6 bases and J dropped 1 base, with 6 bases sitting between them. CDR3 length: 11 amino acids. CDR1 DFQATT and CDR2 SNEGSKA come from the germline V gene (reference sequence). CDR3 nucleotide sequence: TGCAGTGCGGTTCAGAACACTGAAGCTTTCTTT. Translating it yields CSAVQNTEAFF.

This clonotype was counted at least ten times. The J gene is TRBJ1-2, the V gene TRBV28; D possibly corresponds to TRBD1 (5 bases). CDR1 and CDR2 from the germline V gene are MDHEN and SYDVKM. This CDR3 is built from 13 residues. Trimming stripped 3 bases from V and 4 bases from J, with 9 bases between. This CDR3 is CASSFDSTYGYTF. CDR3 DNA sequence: TGTGCCAGCAGTTTCGACAGTACCTATGGCTACACCTTC.

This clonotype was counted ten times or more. CDR3 protein: CASSKQGYGYTF. In DNA form, the CDR3 reads TGTGCCAGCAGCAAACAGGGTTACGGCTACACCTTC. The V gene is TRBV7-2, the J gene TRBJ1-2, with D possibly matching TRBD1 (6 bases). Germline CDR1 and CDR2: SGHTA and FQGNSA. The CDR3 has 12 amino acids. V was shortened by 5 bases and J by 8 bases, with 12 bases between the two germline ends. The full variable domain, completed using reference TRBV7-2 and TRBJ1-2, is GAGVSQSPSNKVTEKGKDVELRCDPISGHTALYWYRQSLGQGLEFLIYFQGNSAPDKSGLPSDRFSAERTGGSVSTLTIQRTQQEDSAVYLCASSKQGYGYTFGSGTRLTVV.

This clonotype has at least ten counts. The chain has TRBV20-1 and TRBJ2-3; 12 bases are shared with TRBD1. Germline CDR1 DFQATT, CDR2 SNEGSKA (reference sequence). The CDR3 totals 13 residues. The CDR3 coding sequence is TGCCGGGGACAGGGGGCGAGGATAGATACGCAGTATTTT. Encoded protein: CRGQGARIDTQYF.

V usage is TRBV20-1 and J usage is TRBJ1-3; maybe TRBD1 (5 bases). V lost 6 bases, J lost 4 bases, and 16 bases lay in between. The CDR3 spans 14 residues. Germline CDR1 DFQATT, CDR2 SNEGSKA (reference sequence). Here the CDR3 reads CSAGVGRTGNTIYF. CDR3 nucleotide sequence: TGCAGTGCCGGCGTGGGGCGCACAGGAAACACCATATATTTT.

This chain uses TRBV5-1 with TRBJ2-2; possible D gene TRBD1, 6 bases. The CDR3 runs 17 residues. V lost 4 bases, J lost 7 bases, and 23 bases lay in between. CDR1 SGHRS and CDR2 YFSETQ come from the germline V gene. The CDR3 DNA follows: TGCGCCAGCAGCAATACAGGGACCGGTGCCCCCTACGGGGAGCTGTTTTTT. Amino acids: CASSNTGTGAPYGELFF.

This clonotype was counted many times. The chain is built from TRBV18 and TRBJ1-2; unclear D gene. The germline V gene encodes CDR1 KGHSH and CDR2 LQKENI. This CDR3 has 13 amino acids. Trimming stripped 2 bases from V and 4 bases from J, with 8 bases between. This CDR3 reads CASSPRPLYGYTF. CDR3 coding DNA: TGTGCCAGCTCACCAAGACCGCTCTATGGCTACACCTTC.

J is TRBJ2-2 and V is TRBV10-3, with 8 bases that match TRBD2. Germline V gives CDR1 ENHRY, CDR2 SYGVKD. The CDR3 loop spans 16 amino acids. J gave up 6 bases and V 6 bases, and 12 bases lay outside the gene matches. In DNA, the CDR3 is TGTGCCATCAGGGCCTCGGCGGGGGGCTTCGCCGGGGAGCTGTTTTTT. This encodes CAIRASAGGFAGELFF.

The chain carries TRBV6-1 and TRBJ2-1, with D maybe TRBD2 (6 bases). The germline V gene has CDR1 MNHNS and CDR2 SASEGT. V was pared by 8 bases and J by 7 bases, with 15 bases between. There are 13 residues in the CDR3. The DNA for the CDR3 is TGTGCCAGCCGGCCGGGAGTAGGGAATGAGCAGTTCTTC. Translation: CASRPGVGNEQFF.